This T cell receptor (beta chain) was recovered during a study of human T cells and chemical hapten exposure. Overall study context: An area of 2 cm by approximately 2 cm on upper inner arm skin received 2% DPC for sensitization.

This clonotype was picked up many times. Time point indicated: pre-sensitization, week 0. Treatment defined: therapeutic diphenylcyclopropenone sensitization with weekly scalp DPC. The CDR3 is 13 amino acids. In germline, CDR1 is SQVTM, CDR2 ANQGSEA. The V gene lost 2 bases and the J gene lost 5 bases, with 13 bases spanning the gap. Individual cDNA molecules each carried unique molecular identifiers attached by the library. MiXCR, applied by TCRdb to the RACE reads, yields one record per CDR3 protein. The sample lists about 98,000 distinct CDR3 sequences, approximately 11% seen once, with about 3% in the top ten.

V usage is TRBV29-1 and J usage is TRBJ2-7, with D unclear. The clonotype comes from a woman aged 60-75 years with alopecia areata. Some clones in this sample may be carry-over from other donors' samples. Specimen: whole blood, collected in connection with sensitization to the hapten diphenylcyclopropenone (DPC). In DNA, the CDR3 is TGCAGCGTTGAACTCTACAATGTGGACGAGCAGTACTTC. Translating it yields CSVELYNVDEQYF.